The clone carrying this T cell receptor (beta chain) was counted a few times. As yet, its antigen is unknown. The data were obtained in a study of beta chain features in type 1 diabetes. Whole-study findings and limits: Short templates might get an advantage during PCR, and this would be equal in patients and controls.

J lost 5 bases, V lost 3 bases, and 0 bases had no gene match. Germline V CDR1 and CDR2: MDHEN, SYDVKM. CDR3 size: 13 residues. The study reverse transcribed the entire isolated RNA, so it sequenced expressed TCRB transcripts. Profiling relied on immunoSEQ multiplex PCR, and the TCRdb table lists in-frame clones only, not all of them. The sample gives about 320,000 clones, 12% to 15% of which show up once; 5.5% to 7.5% is in the top ten. This chain joins TRBV28 and TRBJ2-4; 8 bases match TRBD1. The sequence came from a man aged 25-45 years in good health. Sequenced material: central memory CD4+ T cells from blood. The chain's CDR3 is CASSLTGENIQYF. The CDR3 bases are TGTGCCAGCAGTTTGACAGGGGAAAACATTCAGTACTTC.